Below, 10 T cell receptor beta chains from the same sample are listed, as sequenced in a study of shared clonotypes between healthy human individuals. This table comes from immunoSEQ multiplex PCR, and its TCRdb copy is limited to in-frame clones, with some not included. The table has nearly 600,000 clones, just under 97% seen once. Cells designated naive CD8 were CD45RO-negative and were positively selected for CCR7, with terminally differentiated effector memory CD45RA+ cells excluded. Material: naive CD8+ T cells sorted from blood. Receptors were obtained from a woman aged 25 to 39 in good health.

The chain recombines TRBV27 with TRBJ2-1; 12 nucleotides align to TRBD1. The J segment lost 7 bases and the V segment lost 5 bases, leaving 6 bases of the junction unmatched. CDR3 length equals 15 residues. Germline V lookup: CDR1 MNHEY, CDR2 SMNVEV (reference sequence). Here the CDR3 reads CASSRGTGGRNEQFF. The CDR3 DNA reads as TGTGCCAGCAGTAGAGGGACAGGGGGCAGGAATGAGCAGTTCTTC.

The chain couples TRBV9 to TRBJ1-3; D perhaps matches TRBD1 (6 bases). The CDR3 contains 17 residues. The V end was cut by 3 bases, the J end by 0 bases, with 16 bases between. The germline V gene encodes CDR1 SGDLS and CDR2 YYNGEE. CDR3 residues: CASSDNRDTFSGNTIYF. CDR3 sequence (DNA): TGTGCCAGCAGCGATAACCGGGACACCTTCTCTGGAAACACCATATATTTT.

CDR3 nucleotides: TGTGCCAGCAGCTTAATAGCGGGACTAGCGGGTTTCGAGCAGTACTTC. This codes for CASSLIAGLAGFEQYF. The chain uses TRBV11-2 and TRBJ2-7; 12 bases align to TRBD2. V shed 2 bases, J shed 6 bases, and the junction held 8 bases outside the gene matches. The germline CDR1 and CDR2 sequences are SGHAT and FQNNGV. CDR3 size: 16 residues.

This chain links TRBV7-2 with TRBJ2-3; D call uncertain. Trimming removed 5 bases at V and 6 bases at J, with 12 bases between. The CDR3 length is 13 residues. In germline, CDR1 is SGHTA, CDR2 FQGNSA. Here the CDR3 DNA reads TGTGCCAGCAGCCCCAGGAATTTGGATACGCAGTATTTT. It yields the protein CASSPRNLDTQYF.

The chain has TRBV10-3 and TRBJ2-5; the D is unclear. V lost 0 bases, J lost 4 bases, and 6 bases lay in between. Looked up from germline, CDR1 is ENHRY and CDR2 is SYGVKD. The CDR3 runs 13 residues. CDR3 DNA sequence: TGTGCCATCAGTGAGTCGAAACGAGAGACCCAGTACTTC. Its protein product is CAISESKRETQYF.

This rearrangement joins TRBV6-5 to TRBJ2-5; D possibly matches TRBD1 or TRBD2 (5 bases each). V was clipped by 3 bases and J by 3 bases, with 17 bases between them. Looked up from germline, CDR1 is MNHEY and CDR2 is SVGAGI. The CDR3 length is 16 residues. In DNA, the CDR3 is TGTGCCAGCAGTTATGTCGGGGCCTATAACAAAGAGACCCAGTACTTC. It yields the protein CASSYVGAYNKETQYF.

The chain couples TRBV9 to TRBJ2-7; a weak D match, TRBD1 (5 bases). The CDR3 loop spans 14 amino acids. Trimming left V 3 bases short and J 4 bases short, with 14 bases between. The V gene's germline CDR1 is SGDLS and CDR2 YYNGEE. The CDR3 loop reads CASSAGLGAYEQYF. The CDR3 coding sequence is TGTGCCAGCAGCGCCGGGTTAGGGGCATACGAGCAGTACTTC.

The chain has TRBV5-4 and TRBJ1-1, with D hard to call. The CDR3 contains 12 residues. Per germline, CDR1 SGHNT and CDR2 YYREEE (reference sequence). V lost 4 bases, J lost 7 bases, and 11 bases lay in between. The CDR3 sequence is CASSGIRVEAFF. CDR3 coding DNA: TGTGCCAGCAGCGGAATAAGAGTTGAAGCTTTCTTT.

The DNA of the CDR3 is TGCGCCACCCGACTAGCGGGAGATGAGCAGTACTTC. It codes for CATRLAGDEQYF. The chain couples TRBV10-2 to TRBJ2-7, with 12 bases lining up with TRBD2. Per the germline V gene, CDR1 is WSHSY and CDR2 is SAAADI. Trimming removed 10 bases from V and 7 bases from J; junction bases left unmatched: 5. CDR3 length: 12 amino acids.

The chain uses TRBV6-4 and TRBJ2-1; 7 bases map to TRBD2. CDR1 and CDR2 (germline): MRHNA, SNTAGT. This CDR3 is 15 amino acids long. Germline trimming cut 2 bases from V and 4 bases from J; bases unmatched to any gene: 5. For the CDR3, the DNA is TGTGCCAGCAGTGACGGGCCTAGCGGTTACAATGAGCAGTTCTTC. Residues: CASSDGPSGYNEQFF.